These 26 T cell receptor beta chains were sequenced from one sample in a study of blood T cell repertoires in COVID-19. Here immunoSEQ multiplex PCR was the method, and the copy in TCRdb shows in-frame clones only, minus some. The sample records about 140,000 clones, 88% being singletons. Sequencing input: peripheral blood. These receptors all stem from a man aged 60 to 69 with active or convalescent COVID-19.

The chain couples TRBV7-2 to TRBJ2-7; 11 nucleotides agree with TRBD1. V was pared by 0 bases and J by 3 bases, with 4 bases of the junction left unmatched. The CDR3 covers 16 residues. Germline V gene sequence: CDR1 SGHTA, CDR2 FQGNSA. The CDR3 coding sequence is TGTGCCAGCAGCTTAGCTTTGGGGACAGGGGGCTACGAGCAGTACTTC. Translating gives CASSLALGTGGYEQYF.

The chain has TRBV19 and TRBJ1-5, with TRBD1 identical over 10 bases. The CDR3 contains 15 residues. V shed 7 bases, J shed 4 bases, and the junction held 7 bases outside the gene matches. Germline values: CDR1 LNHDA, CDR2 SQIVND (reference sequence). This CDR3 reads CASIGPGQGNQPQHF. For the CDR3, the DNA is TGTGCCAGTATAGGCCCGGGACAGGGGAATCAGCCCCAGCATTTT.

This clone was counted a single time. The V and J genes are TRBV28 and TRBJ2-1; TRBD2 matches 8 bases. The length of the CDR3 is 16 residues. Germline lookup yields CDR1 MDHEN and CDR2 SYDVKM. With 5 bases clipped from V and 0 bases from J, the junction kept 6 bases outside the gene matches. CDR3 residues: CASSTSGVSSYNEQFF. DNA for the CDR3: TGTGCCAGCAGTACTAGCGGAGTGAGCTCCTACAATGAGCAGTTCTTC.

The chain links TRBV6-5 to TRBJ2-7, with D possibly TRBD2 on 5 matching bases. V lost 4 bases, J lost 7 bases, and 17 bases lay in between. There are 14 residues in the CDR3. Germline-derived CDR1 and CDR2 are MNHEY and SVGAGI. Here the CDR3 DNA reads TGTGCCAGCAGTTCACAGCGGATACTTGATGAGCAGTACTTC. It yields the protein CASSSQRILDEQYF.

V usage is TRBV5-1 and J usage is TRBJ2-1, with D unclear. Germline assignment: CDR1 SGHRS and CDR2 YFSETQ. The CDR3 loop spans 16 amino acids. The ends were cut back, 4 bases at V and 2 bases at J, with 16 bases in the middle. The CDR3 protein is CASSVTLRSTYNEQFF. The CDR3, as DNA: TGCGCCAGCAGCGTTACACTTCGGAGTACCTACAATGAGCAGTTCTTC.

The V gene is TRBV11-3, the J gene TRBJ2-3, with a possible D match to TRBD2 (6 bases). Germline CDR1 and CDR2: SGHNT and YENEEA. V lost 2 bases to trimming and J lost 3 bases, with 9 bases between them. This CDR3 spans 14 amino acids. The CDR3 sequence: CASSLRGKTDTQYF. The CDR3 DNA reads TGTGCCAGCAGCTTACGCGGGAAAACAGATACGCAGTATTTT.

The gene calls are TRBV14 and TRBJ1-2, with D hard to call. Germline lookup yields CDR1 SGHDN and CDR2 FVKESK. This CDR3 has 13 residues. Trimming shortened V by 3 bases and J by 2 bases, and 7 bases separated the two germline ends. CDR3 nucleotides: TGTGCCAGCAGCCACGCTCGGAACTATGGCTACACCTTC. Its protein product is CASSHARNYGYTF.

Here the CDR3 reads CASSPDRDTEAFF. The CDR3 DNA sequence: TGTGCCAGCTCACCAGACAGGGACACTGAAGCTTTCTTT. V usage is TRBV18 and J usage is TRBJ1-1; 7 nucleotides line up with TRBD1. The germline gives CDR1 KGHSH, CDR2 LQKENI. Trimming removed 2 bases from V and 3 bases from J; junction bases left unmatched: 0. There are 13 residues in the CDR3.

This sequence joins TRBV7-2 and TRBJ1-3; the D is unclear. This CDR3 spans 14 amino acids. Germline CDR1 and CDR2: SGHTA and FQGNSA. The V and J ends lost 5 bases and 0 bases respectively, with 8 bases between them. CDR3 amino acids: CASSLRFSGNTIYF. In nucleotides, the CDR3 is TGTGCCAGCAGCCTCAGGTTCTCTGGAAACACCATATATTTT.

In its sample, this clone was seen many times. This CDR3 is CASSRGLAGVLYF. The DNA of the CDR3 is TGTGCCAGCAGCAGGGGACTAGCGGGAGTATTGTACTTC. This chain joins TRBV5-8 and TRBJ2-7; 14 nucleotides agree with TRBD2. CDR1 and CDR2 (germline): SGHTS, YDEGEE. The V and J ends lost 4 bases and 12 bases, in that order; junction bases with no gene match: 6. CDR3 length: 13 residues. Supplemented by reference TRBV5-8 and TRBJ2-7, the full variable domain reads EAGVTQSPTHLIKTRGQQATLRCSPISGHTSVYWYQQALGLGLQFLLWYDEGEERNRGNFPPRFSGRQFPNYSSELNVNALELEDSALYLCASSRGLAGVLYFGPGTRLTVT.

DNA for the CDR3: TGTGCCAGCTCTCAGGGACAGAACACTGAAGCTTTCTTT. Protein product: CASSQGQNTEAFF. The chain joins TRBV18 to TRBJ1-1; a possible D gene is TRBD1 (6 bases). CDR1 is KGHSH and CDR2 is LQKENI in the germline V gene. CDR3 length equals 13 residues. V was pared by 6 bases and J by 1 base, with 9 bases between.

This clone has only one observation. J is TRBJ1-5 and V is TRBV19, with D unclear. V was pared by 5 bases and J by 5 bases, with 16 bases between. In germline, CDR1 is LNHDA, CDR2 SQIVND (reference sequence). CDR3 length: 15 residues. Here the CDR3 reads CASSLSRYPDQPQHF. The CDR3 DNA is TGTGCCAGTAGTCTATCTAGGTATCCTGATCAGCCCCAGCATTTT.

V gene TRBV11-2 combines with J gene TRBJ2-5; 11 nucleotides align to TRBD2. Germline V CDR1 and CDR2: SGHAT, FQNNGV. CDR3 length equals 16 residues. The V segment lost 3 bases and the J segment 5 bases; nucleotides outside the gene matches: 8. CDR3 sequence: CASSFQLAGGGETQYF. The CDR3 DNA reads TGTGCCAGCAGCTTTCAGCTAGCGGGGGGTGGGGAGACCCAGTACTTC.

The DNA for the CDR3 is TGTGCCAGCAGCCTCGACAGCGATGTGAGCACAGATACGCAGTATTTT. It specifies CASSLDSDVSTDTQYF. The chain is built from TRBV9 and TRBJ2-3, with D possibly being TRBD1 (5 bases). CDR3 size: 16 residues. Between the trimmed V and J ends, which lost 4 bases and 0 bases, there was a span of 15 bases. Germline CDR1 is SGDLS and CDR2 is YYNGEE. Drawing the rest from reference TRBV9 and TRBJ2-3, the complete variable domain is DSGVTQTPKHLITATGQRVTLRCSPRSGDLSVYWYQQSLDQGLQFLIQYYNGEERAKGNILERFSAQQFPDLHSELNLSSLELGDSALYFCASSLDSDVSTDTQYFGPGTRLTVL.

The rearrangement joins TRBV28 to TRBJ1-6; 7 positions agree with TRBD1. J lost 7 bases, V lost 5 bases, and 5 bases had no gene match. The germline V gene encodes CDR1 MDHEN and CDR2 SYDVKM. The CDR3 has 14 amino acids. The CDR3 spells CASSPGTANSPLHF. The DNA of the CDR3 is TGTGCCAGCAGTCCCGGGACAGCAAATTCACCCCTCCACTTT.

This clone is a singleton in its sample. V gene TRBV5-1 combines with J gene TRBJ2-1, with TRBD1 matching 7 bases. V was clipped by 3 bases and J by 4 bases; unmatched bases: 7. The CDR3 loop spans 15 amino acids. CDR1 SGHRS and CDR2 YFSETQ come from the germline V gene. CDR3 nucleotide sequence: TGCGCCAGCAGCTCCCAACCGGGACAGTACAATGAGCAGTTCTTC. The encoded protein is CASSSQPGQYNEQFF.

V usage is TRBV5-1 and J usage is TRBJ2-7, with TRBD2 identical over 7 bases. Germline V gives CDR1 SGHRS, CDR2 YFSETQ. J was trimmed by 2 bases and V by 1 base; bases with no gene match: 6. The CDR3 has 15 residues. The CDR3 is CASSLMGGRPYEQYF. CDR3 nucleotides: TGCGCCAGCAGCTTGATGGGGGGGAGGCCCTACGAGCAGTACTTC. The complete variable domain, with remaining parts taken from reference TRBV5-1 and TRBJ2-7, reads KAGVTQTPRYLIKTRGQQVTLSCSPISGHRSVSWYQQTPGQGLQFLFEYFSETQRNKGNFPGRFSGRQFSNSRSEMNVSTLELGDSALYLCASSLMGGRPYEQYFGPGTRLTVT.

The genes are TRBV6-1 and TRBJ1-5; D is unclear. V gave up 1 base and J gave up 1 base, with 8 bases separating them. This CDR3 is 15 amino acids long. Germline V lookup: CDR1 MNHNS, CDR2 SASEGT. CDR3 region: CASSEGILSNQPQHF. The CDR3 DNA reads as TGTGCCAGCAGTGAAGGTATTTTGAGCAATCAGCCCCAGCATTTT.

The chain carries TRBV6-1 and TRBJ2-7; 16 positions match TRBD2. Germline V gene data show CDR1 as MNHNS and CDR2 as SASEGT. V gave up 2 bases and J gave up 7 bases; unmatched junction bases: 17. The CDR3 contains 20 residues. For the CDR3, the DNA is TGTGCCAGCAGTGAACTAGCCGCCGGGACAGGGACTAGCGGGAGGGAGGAGCAGTACTTC. Its translation is CASSELAAGTGTSGREEQYF.

This chain links TRBV4-3 with TRBJ1-2, with unresolved D. Between the trimmed V and J ends, which lost 3 bases and 4 bases, there was a span of 12 bases. Per germline, CDR1 LGHNA and CDR2 YSLEER. The CDR3 is made up of 14 amino acids. The CDR3 loop is CASSHLRRSYGYTF. The CDR3 region has the DNA TGCGCCAGCAGCCATCTGCGGAGGTCCTATGGCTACACCTTC.

The chain carries TRBV19 and TRBJ2-7, with 9 bases lining up with TRBD1. This CDR3 contains 13 residues. CDR1 and CDR2 from the germline V gene are LNHDA and SQIVND (reference sequence). With V trimmed by 7 bases and J by 4 bases, 5 bases remained unmatched. CDR3 sequence: CASKPGQGYEQYF. In DNA, the CDR3 is TGTGCCAGTAAGCCGGGACAGGGTTACGAGCAGTACTTC.

The V call is TRBV11-2, the J call TRBJ2-1; TRBD2 matches at 10 bases. Germline CDR1 is SGHAT and CDR2 is FQNNGV. Losses at the gene ends were 3 bases for V and 13 bases for J; bases not matched to a gene: 12. The CDR3 runs 15 residues. The CDR3 region has the DNA TGTGCCAGCAGCTTTTTAACTAGCGGGGCCCTTGTCCAGTTCTTC. Encoded protein: CASSFLTSGALVQFF.

V usage is TRBV28 and J usage is TRBJ1-2; D possibly corresponds to TRBD1 (6 bases). Germline V CDR1 and CDR2: MDHEN, SYDVKM. This CDR3 is built from 14 residues. Trimming stripped 3 bases from V and 2 bases from J, with 10 bases between. As DNA, the CDR3 is TGTGCCAGCAGTTTCACAGGGCCCAACTATGGCTACACCTTC. Translation: CASSFTGPNYGYTF.

The J gene is TRBJ2-1, the V gene TRBV30; D remains unclear. V was shortened by 2 bases and J by 7 bases, with 6 bases between the two germline ends. CDR1 is GTSNPN, CDR2 SVGIG, per germline (reference sequence). The CDR3 contains 11 residues. Written as DNA, the CDR3 is TGTGCCTGGAGTCCAATGAATGAGCAGTTCTTC. It yields the protein CAWSPMNEQFF. The full variable domain, its missing parts supplied by reference TRBV30 and TRBJ2-1, is SQTIHQWPATLVQPVGSPLSLECTVEGTSNPNLYWYRQAAGRGLQLLFYSVGIGQISSEVPQNLSASRPQDRQFILSSKKLLLSDSGFYLCAWSPMNEQFFGPGTRLTVL.

The chain's CDR3 is CASSPGTVGGLYGYTF. CDR3 nucleotide sequence: TGTGCCAGTAGTCCTGGGACAGTTGGAGGTTTGTATGGCTACACCTTC. This sequence joins TRBV19 and TRBJ1-2; TRBD1 aligns across 7 bases. V lost 5 bases, J lost 5 bases, and 14 bases stayed unmatched. Germline CDR1 and CDR2: LNHDA and SQIVND (reference sequence). The CDR3 length is 16 residues.

The V and J genes are TRBV19 and TRBJ2-2, with 11 nucleotides matching TRBD1. There are 15 residues in the CDR3. Germline V gene lookup returns CDR1 LNHDA and CDR2 SQIVND (reference sequence). The junction had 4 bases not matched to a gene; V was cut back by 3 bases and J by 7 bases. The CDR3 sequence is CASSIGTGGFGELFF. In nucleotides, the CDR3 is TGTGCCAGTAGTATTGGGACAGGGGGTTTCGGGGAGCTGTTTTTT.